Listed below are T cell receptor beta chains from one sample, sequenced in a study of T cells in Graves' hyperthyroidism and ophthalmopathy. MiXCR, run by TCRdb on the multiplex PCR reads, gives a single entry per CDR3 protein. This table holds about 840,000 distinct CDR3 sequences, 38% found once. The sample consisted of blood. These receptors all come from a young man with Graves' hyperthyroidism. Each CDR3 is given with its conserved first and last residue. Fields, in order: D gene, clone size, V gene, J gene, CDR3 DNA, CDR3 protein. A D gene is named only where the DNA matches it firmly. Clone size is not always given. Where it is, it says once, few, many or a class for expanded clones.

d_call: .; clone_size: .; v_call: TRBV2; j_call: TRBJ2-7; cdr3_nt: TGTGCCAGCAGTGAATCGGAACATGATTTCTACGAGCAGTACTTC; cdr3_aa: CASSESEHDFYEQYF
d_call: .; clone_size: once; v_call: TRBV7-9; j_call: TRBJ2-7; cdr3_nt: TGTGCCAGCAGCGATGGGTTTGGGGGAACCACCTACGAGCAGTACTTC; cdr3_aa: CASSDGFGGTTYEQYF
d_call: TRBD2; clone_size: many; v_call: TRBV15; j_call: TRBJ2-7; cdr3_nt: TGTGCCACCAGCAGGGGACTACCCGAGCAGTACTTC; cdr3_aa: CATSRGLPEQYF
d_call: TRBD1; clone_size: .; v_call: TRBV7-8; j_call: TRBJ1-5; cdr3_nt: TGTGCCAGCAGCCTCGGACAGGCAGTAAATCAGCCCCAGCATTTT; cdr3_aa: CASSLGQAVNQPQHF
d_call: .; clone_size: .; v_call: TRBV6-5; j_call: TRBJ1-1; cdr3_nt: TGTGCCAGCAGTTATGGCCAGGGGTTGTGGAGCACTGAAGCTTTCTTT; cdr3_aa: CASSYGQGLWSTEAFF
d_call: .; clone_size: many; v_call: TRBV7-6; j_call: TRBJ2-5; cdr3_nt: TGTGCCAGCAGCTCTCCAACAGGCGCGGAGACCCAGTACTTC; cdr3_aa: CASSSPTGAETQYF
d_call: TRBD2; clone_size: many; v_call: TRBV4-3; j_call: TRBJ2-5; cdr3_nt: TGCGCCAGCAGCCCACTAGCGGGAGACGTCGAGACCCAGTACTTC; cdr3_aa: CASSPLAGDVETQYF
d_call: .; clone_size: .; v_call: TRBV15; j_call: TRBJ1-6; cdr3_nt: TGTGCCACCAGCAGAGATCCTGGGTTC; cdr3_aa: CATSRDPGF
d_call: TRBD1; clone_size: once; v_call: TRBV2; j_call: TRBJ2-7; cdr3_nt: TGTGCCAGCAGACTGACAGGGCCCGAGCAGTACTTC; cdr3_aa: CASRLTGPEQYF
d_call: .; clone_size: few; v_call: TRBV12-3/TRBV12-4; j_call: TRBJ1-2; cdr3_nt: TGTGCCAGCAGTTTACAGGCGGACCTCTATGGCTACACCTTC; cdr3_aa: CASSLQADLYGYTF
d_call: .; clone_size: .; v_call: TRBV7-6; j_call: TRBJ1-4; cdr3_nt: TGTGCCAGCAGCCGCGACATTGATAATGAAAAACTGTTTTTT; cdr3_aa: CASSRDIDNEKLFF
d_call: TRBD1; clone_size: .; v_call: TRBV11-2; j_call: TRBJ1-2; cdr3_nt: TGTGCCAGCAGCGGGCGGGACAGGGAGAGCTATGGCTACACCTTC; cdr3_aa: CASSGRDRESYGYTF
d_call: .; clone_size: few; v_call: TRBV6-5; j_call: TRBJ1-1; cdr3_nt: TGTGCCAGCAGTCCCAGGGCCGGCGCTGAAGCTTTCTTT; cdr3_aa: CASSPRAGAEAFF
d_call: .; clone_size: .; v_call: TRBV12-3/TRBV12-4; j_call: TRBJ1-1; cdr3_nt: TGTGCCAGCAGTTGGAAGTCAGAAGCTTTCTTT; cdr3_aa: CASSWKSEAFF
d_call: .; clone_size: many; v_call: TRBV29-1; j_call: TRBJ1-1; cdr3_nt: TGCAGCGTTGCAGGGTTAATGGGGAACACTGAAGCTTTCTTT; cdr3_aa: CSVAGLMGNTEAFF
d_call: TRBD2; clone_size: .; v_call: TRBV29-1; j_call: TRBJ2-5; cdr3_nt: TGCAGCGTTGGGGGGACTAGCGGGAGGCAAGGAGAGACCCAGTACTTC; cdr3_aa: CSVGGTSGRQGETQYF
d_call: .; clone_size: many; v_call: TRBV10-3; j_call: TRBJ1-3; cdr3_nt: TGTGCCATTTCACAGGGTACTGGAAACACCATATATTTT; cdr3_aa: CAISQGTGNTIYF
d_call: .; clone_size: .; v_call: TRBV19; j_call: TRBJ1-1; cdr3_nt: TGTGCCAGTAGTATAGATTCCGGAATTGTAGCTTTCTTT; cdr3_aa: CASSIDSGIVAFF
d_call: .; clone_size: .; v_call: TRBV25-1; j_call: TRBJ1-6; cdr3_nt: TGTGCCAGCTCAACGGGACGGCTTAATTCACCCCTCCACTTT; cdr3_aa: CASSTGRLNSPLHF
d_call: TRBD1; clone_size: .; v_call: TRBV9; j_call: TRBJ2-5; cdr3_nt: TGTGCCAGCAGTTTGGGACAGCGTACGACCCAAGAGACCCAGTACTTC; cdr3_aa: CASSLGQRTTQETQYF
d_call: .; clone_size: .; v_call: TRBV12-3/TRBV12-4; j_call: TRBJ1-4; cdr3_nt: TGTGCCAGCAGTTCCGGGACGGAGGAGGGAAAACTGTTTTTT; cdr3_aa: CASSSGTEEGKLFF
d_call: .; clone_size: .; v_call: TRBV5-1; j_call: TRBJ2-2; cdr3_nt: TGCGCCAGCAGCCAAGATCGACGTGGAAACACCGGGGAGCTGTTTTTT; cdr3_aa: CASSQDRRGNTGELFF
d_call: .; clone_size: many; v_call: TRBV19; j_call: TRBJ2-5; cdr3_nt: TGTGCCAGTAGTCGGCGGAACCAAGAGACCCAGTACTTC; cdr3_aa: CASSRRNQETQYF
d_call: .; clone_size: many; v_call: TRBV2; j_call: TRBJ1-2; cdr3_nt: TGTGCCAGCAGAGTCGACAGGAGCTATGGCTACACCTTC; cdr3_aa: CASRVDRSYGYTF
d_call: TRBD1; clone_size: .; v_call: TRBV7-3; j_call: TRBJ1-6; cdr3_nt: TGTGCCAGCAGCTTGTTAGGGACAGACGATTCACCCCTCCACTTT; cdr3_aa: CASSLLGTDDSPLHF
d_call: TRBD2; clone_size: many; v_call: TRBV7-9; j_call: TRBJ2-7; cdr3_nt: TGTGCCAGCAGCCCTTGGACTAGCGGGACCTACGAGCAGTACTTC; cdr3_aa: CASSPWTSGTYEQYF
d_call: .; clone_size: .; v_call: TRBV12-3/TRBV12-4; j_call: TRBJ1-6; cdr3_nt: TGTGCCAGCAGTTACTCGCCAGGGCGACGTTCCTATAATTCACCCCTCCACTTT; cdr3_aa: CASSYSPGRRSYNSPLHF
d_call: .; clone_size: .; v_call: TRBV20-1; j_call: TRBJ1-6; cdr3_nt: TGCAGTGCTATACAGGGTGTTGTCCAGGGAAATTCACCCCTCCACTTT; cdr3_aa: CSAIQGVVQGNSPLHF